This T cell receptor (beta chain) was identified in a study of blood T cells in healthy people across ages. Study-level results: Naive and antigen-experienced cells were not separated, limiting conclusive comparison.

Combining a sample-barcoded 5' primer with a J-beta primer mix, a second PCR ran for about 6 to 12 cycles. One entry per CDR3 protein, called by TCRdb with MiXCR from the 5' RACE reads. Of roughly 2 million distinct CDR3 sequences in the sample, about 50% are singletons; the top ten hold approximately 2.1%. V was clipped by 4 bases and J by 0 bases, with 13 bases between them. This CDR3 comprises 14 residues. Germline-derived CDR1 and CDR2 are SQVTM and ANQGSEA. This clonotype showed up just a few times. Its antigen is currently unknown. Sequenced: blood. This chain uses TRBV29-1 with TRBJ2-7; no reliable D call. This TCR was sampled from a woman in her forties in good health. The CDR3 DNA reads as TGCAGCGTTGTCACCCAGAGGATCTCCTACGAGCAGTACTTC. Its translation: CSVVTQRISYEQYF.